Presented here are 30 T cell receptor beta chains from one specimen sequenced in a study of graft-versus-host responses after intestinal transplantation. Only in-frame clones appear in the TCRdb table, and some are missing; sequencing was by immunoSEQ multiplex PCR. This sample has around 90,000 clones, with 85% to 95% found just once. The antigens of these receptors remain unknown. The sample here was unstimulated CD8+ T cells sorted from spleen or lymph node cells, taken before transplant. The receptors derive from a human donor who was the organ donor for an intestinal transplant.

This chain connects TRBV14 to TRBJ2-3; D is undetermined. The CDR3 spans 13 residues. Germline CDR1 SGHDN, CDR2 FVKESK. Trimming removed 3 bases from V and 2 bases from J, with 6 bases in between. CDR3 sequence (DNA): TGTGCCAGCAGCCAGTATCTCACAGATACGCAGTATTTT. Encoded protein: CASSQYLTDTQYF.

V usage is TRBV28 and J usage is TRBJ1-2, with TRBD1 as a possible D gene (5 bases). V was cut by 4 bases and J by 4 bases, with 7 bases left in between. The CDR3 extends over 12 amino acids. Germline V gene lookup returns CDR1 MDHEN and CDR2 SYDVKM. CDR3 sequence reads: CASSSTGYGYTF. Written as DNA, the CDR3 is TGTGCCAGCAGTTCTACAGGCTATGGCTACACCTTC.

The chain combines TRBV27 with TRBJ2-2; 8 nucleotides agree with TRBD1. This CDR3 has 18 residues. The V and J ends lost 2 bases and 6 bases, in that order; junction bases with no gene match: 14. Germline V gives CDR1 MNHEY, CDR2 SMNVEV (reference sequence). The CDR3 region has the DNA TGTGCCAGCAGTTTAACCCCGACAGGGGCGAGGGAATCCGGGGAGCTGTTTTTT. It is translated as CASSLTPTGARESGELFF.

This clone occurred a few times. The chain carries TRBV4-1 and TRBJ1-1; TRBD1 matches at 9 bases. The CDR3 sequence is 13 residues long. The V and J ends lost 4 bases and 5 bases, in that order; junction bases with no gene match: 2. Per germline, CDR1 MGHRA and CDR2 YSYEKL. DNA of the CDR3: TGCGCCAGCAGCCGTGGGACAGGGACTGAAGCTTTCTTT. Translated, it gives CASSRGTGTEAFF.

The CDR3 spells CASSLFGTSGIGEQFF. The CDR3 bases are TGTGCCAGCAGCTTGTTTGGGACTAGCGGGATAGGTGAGCAGTTCTTC. The genes are TRBV5-4 and TRBJ2-1; 13 bases map to TRBD2. The junction had 7 bases not matched to a gene; V was cut back by 1 base and J by 9 bases. Germline CDR1 is SGHNT and CDR2 is YYREEE (reference sequence). The CDR3 runs 16 residues. The complete variable domain, with remaining parts taken from reference TRBV5-4 and TRBJ2-1, reads ETGVTQSPTHLIKTRGQQVTLRCSSQSGHNTVSWYQQALGQGPQFIFQYYREEENGRGNFPPRFSGLQFPNYSSELNVNALELDDSALYLCASSLFGTSGIGEQFFGPGTRLTVL.

CDR3 coding DNA: TGCGCCAGCAGCCAAGTCTCGTCCTACGAGCAGTACTTC. Its protein is CASSQVSSYEQYF. This chain joins TRBV4-1 and TRBJ2-7; no clear D. V lost 1 base to trimming and J lost 1 base, with 5 bases between them. Germline CDR1 MGHRA, CDR2 YSYEKL. The length of the CDR3 is 13 residues.

The chain has TRBV29-1 and TRBJ2-1; 8 positions match TRBD2. The junction had 8 bases not matched to a gene; V was cut back by 7 bases and J by 3 bases. The CDR3 length is 14 residues. Germline CDR1 and CDR2: SQVTM and ANQGSEA. Written as DNA, the CDR3 is TGCAGCGCCCAGGCGGGGGGAAACTACAATGAGCAGTTCTTC. This gives the protein CSAQAGGNYNEQFF.

The genes are TRBV7-6 and TRBJ1-1; 8 bases fit TRBD1. V was pared by 2 bases and J by 11 bases, with 13 bases of the junction left unmatched. The CDR3 totals 15 residues. Germline V gives CDR1 SGHVS, CDR2 FNYEAQ. The DNA for the CDR3 is TGTGCCAGCAGCTTATCCCCGACAGGGGAAGTGCCGGCTTTCTTT. Protein sequence: CASSLSPTGEVPAFF.

The chain joins TRBV7-9 to TRBJ1-1; TRBD1 might be the D (5 bases). V was cut by 3 bases and J by 3 bases, with 17 bases left in between. The length of the CDR3 is 16 residues. CDR1 and CDR2 (germline): SEHNR, FQNEAQ (reference sequence). CDR3 DNA: TGTGCCAGCAGCTTCTTTCTCCGGGGGAGGGACACTGAAGCTTTCTTT. It translates to CASSFFLRGRDTEAFF. Full variable domain (missing parts from reference TRBV7-9 and TRBJ1-1): DTGVSQNPRHKITKRGQNVTFRCDPISEHNRLYWYRQTLGQGPEFLTYFQNEAQLEKSRLLSDRFSAERPKGSFSTLEIQRTEQGDSAMYLCASSFFLRGRDTEAFFGQGTRLTVV.

This rearrangement joins TRBV28 to TRBJ2-2; TRBD2 aligns across 7 bases. This CDR3 region has 15 residues. The J segment lost 4 bases and the V segment lost 2 bases, leaving 4 bases of the junction unmatched. Per germline, CDR1 MDHEN and CDR2 SYDVKM. The CDR3 is CASSLVGGSTGELFF. The CDR3 coding sequence is TGTGCCAGCAGTTTAGTGGGGGGGTCCACCGGGGAGCTGTTTTTT.

In this sample, this clone turned up once. The chain links TRBV28 to TRBJ2-7; D is ambiguous. The CDR3 is made up of 15 amino acids. Germline lookup yields CDR1 MDHEN and CDR2 SYDVKM. Trimming took off 1 base at V and 1 base at J, with 11 bases between the two ends. The CDR3 nucleotides read TGTGCCAGCAGTTTATACTTCTCCAAATCCTACGAGCAGTACTTC. Protein: CASSLYFSKSYEQYF. The full variable domain, in which reference TRBV28 and TRBJ2-7 provide the parts outside the CDR3, is DVKVTQSSRYLVKRTGEKVFLECVQDMDHENMFWYRQDPGLGLRLIYFSYDVKMKEKGDIPEGYSVSREKKERFSLILESASTNQTSMYLCASSLYFSKSYEQYFGPGTRLTVT.

This chain links TRBV7-8 with TRBJ2-7; no reliable D call. CDR1 SGHVS and CDR2 FQNEAQ come from the germline V gene. V dropped 5 bases and J dropped 0 bases, with 11 bases sitting between them. The CDR3 sequence is 14 residues long. CDR3 in amino acids: CASSPGPSSYEQYF. Here the CDR3 DNA reads TGTGCCAGCAGCCCGGGTCCTAGCTCCTACGAGCAGTACTTC.

This clone was detected only once. This chain joins TRBV27 and TRBJ2-3; TRBD2 agrees at 8 bases. There are 15 residues in the CDR3. V shed 7 bases and J 4 bases; nucleotides not matched to a gene: 10. Germline loops: CDR1 MNHEY, CDR2 SMNVEV (reference sequence). For the CDR3, the DNA is TGTGCCAGCACGCCGCCGGGAGGGTCTCCAGATACGCAGTATTTT. Protein sequence: CASTPPGGSPDTQYF.

The chain couples TRBV25-1 to TRBJ1-1; possible D gene TRBD1, 6 bases. Germline assignment: CDR1 MGHDK and CDR2 SYGVNS. V gave up 3 bases and J gave up 2 bases, with 7 bases separating them. There are 13 residues in the CDR3. The CDR3 DNA reads TGTGCCAGCAGTGACAGGGGAAACACTGAAGCTTTCTTT. Residues: CASSDRGNTEAFF. The full variable domain, completed using reference TRBV25-1 and TRBJ1-1, is EADIYQTPRYLVIGTGKKITLECSQTMGHDKMYWYQQDPGMELHLIHYSYGVNSTEKGDLSSESTVSRIRTEHFPLTLESARPSHTSQYLCASSDRGNTEAFFGQGTRLTVV.

In its sample, this clone was seen once. The J gene is TRBJ1-4, the V gene TRBV2; tentatively, D is TRBD1 (6 bases). Germline V gene data show CDR1 as SNHLY and CDR2 as FYNNEI. V was clipped by 3 bases and J by 8 bases, with 16 bases between them. The CDR3 contains 15 residues. The CDR3 region has the DNA TGTGCCAGCAGTGACCCCCGGGGGGCACTAGAAAAACTGTTTTTT. Protein: CASSDPRGALEKLFF.

The gene calls are TRBV30 and TRBJ1-6, with D perhaps matching TRBD1 (6 bases). Germline assignment: CDR1 GTSNPN and CDR2 SVGIG (reference sequence). V was pared by 3 bases and J by 8 bases, with 14 bases between. There are 14 residues in the CDR3. The CDR3 region has the DNA TGTGCCTGGAGCCCTGGACAGTTTCATTCACCCCTCCACTTT. Amino acid sequence: CAWSPGQFHSPLHF.

This chain connects TRBV28 to TRBJ2-4, with 8 bases matching TRBD1. This CDR3 comprises 15 residues. V shed 3 bases, J shed 5 bases, and the junction held 6 bases outside the gene matches. CDR1 is MDHEN, CDR2 SYDVKM, per germline. As DNA, the CDR3 is TGTGCCAGCAGTTTGCACAGGGGGAGTGAAAACATTCAGTACTTC. Amino acid sequence: CASSLHRGSENIQYF.

V is TRBV4-1 and J is TRBJ1-4, with D possibly TRBD1 on 5 matching bases. This CDR3 is built from 19 residues. V was shortened by 0 bases and J by 4 bases, with 21 bases between the two germline ends. Germline-derived CDR1 and CDR2 are MGHRA and YSYEKL. The CDR3 nucleotides read TGCGCCAGCAGCCAAGATGGGGGGGATCCCCGCGACTATAATGAAAAACTGTTTTTT. Protein: CASSQDGGDPRDYNEKLFF.

This clone has only a few counts. The J gene is TRBJ1-2, the V gene TRBV19; D call uncertain. CDR3 length: 12 amino acids. V was trimmed by 5 bases and J by 1 base, leaving 5 bases between them. Germline CDR1 reads LNHDA; CDR2 reads SQIVND (reference sequence). This chain's CDR3 is CASSPDNYGYTF. CDR3 sequence (DNA): TGTGCCAGTAGTCCAGATAACTATGGCTACACCTTC.

J is TRBJ1-1 and V is TRBV25-1; no clear D. Germline CDR1 is MGHDK and CDR2 is SYGVNS. Trimming shortened V by 4 bases and J by 4 bases, and 10 bases separated the two germline ends. This CDR3 contains 13 residues. DNA of the CDR3: TGTGCCAGCAGTGGAGGAGGAAGCACTGAAGCTTTCTTT. This codes for CASSGGGSTEAFF.

V is TRBV11-3 and J is TRBJ1-1, with 8 bases identical to TRBD1. The CDR3 consists of 14 residues. From germline, CDR1 is SGHNT and CDR2 YENEEA. The J segment lost 6 bases and the V segment lost 2 bases, leaving 5 bases of the junction unmatched. CDR3 loop: CASSLLGQGAEAFF. In DNA, the CDR3 is TGTGCCAGCAGCTTACTCGGACAGGGCGCTGAAGCTTTCTTT.

The chain uses TRBV15 and TRBJ2-7; the D is unclear. Germline V gives CDR1 LNHNV, CDR2 YYDKDF (reference sequence). Trimming removed 1 base at V and 4 bases at J, with 14 bases between. The CDR3 is made up of 15 amino acids. CDR3 DNA sequence: TGTGCCACCAGCAGAGGACTCCCTTCCGTATACGAGCAGTACTTC. Residues: CATSRGLPSVYEQYF.

The chain carries TRBV6-1 and TRBJ1-2; 7 positions agree with TRBD1. The CDR3 sequence is 11 residues long. Germline trimming cut 10 bases from V and 8 bases from J; bases unmatched to any gene: 7. CDR1 and CDR2 (germline): MNHNS, SASEGT. CDR3 sequence (DNA): TGTGCCATACAGACAGGGTCGGGCTACACCTTC. Its protein is CAIQTGSGYTF.

This clone was observed a handful of times. The genes are TRBV5-1 and TRBJ2-7, with a possible D match to TRBD1 (5 bases). The CDR3 spans 12 residues. Trimming removed 4 bases from V and 3 bases from J, with 8 bases in between. In germline, CDR1 is SGHRS, CDR2 YFSETQ. CDR3 nucleotide sequence: TGCGCCAGCAGCGCCACAGGCTACGAGCAGTACTTC. Residues: CASSATGYEQYF.

This chain connects TRBV25-1 to TRBJ2-1, with 8 bases that match TRBD1. With 0 bases clipped from V and 8 bases from J, the junction kept 9 bases outside the gene matches. The CDR3 consists of 16 residues. CDR1 is MGHDK, CDR2 SYGVNS, per germline. The CDR3 region is CASSEYRGLVRDEQFF. Written as DNA, the CDR3 is TGTGCCAGCAGTGAATACAGGGGGCTTGTTAGGGATGAGCAGTTCTTC.

This chain uses TRBV13 with TRBJ2-1, with 8 bases lining up with TRBD2. The trim removed 0 bases at V and 0 bases at J, leaving 4 bases unmatched. Germline loops: CDR1 PRHDT, CDR2 FYEKMQ (reference sequence). The CDR3 covers 17 residues. The chain's CDR3 is CASSLGFSGGSYNEQFF. CDR3 in DNA: TGTGCCAGCAGCTTAGGCTTCAGCGGGGGCTCCTACAATGAGCAGTTCTTC. Looking up the rest from reference TRBV13 and TRBJ2-1 gives the full variable domain: AAGVIQSPRHLIKEKRETATLKCYPIPRHDTVYWYQQGPGQDPQFLISFYEKMQSDKGSIPDRFSAQQFSDYHSELNMSSLELGDSALYFCASSLGFSGGSYNEQFFGPGTRLTVL.

The chain carries TRBV5-6 and TRBJ2-1; 7 positions match TRBD2. Per the germline V gene, CDR1 is SGHDT and CDR2 is YYEEEE. The CDR3 sequence is 15 residues long. V shed 4 bases and J 4 bases; nucleotides not matched to a gene: 8. In DNA form, the CDR3 reads TGTGCCAGCAGCCAAGCAGGGAGGGGTTACAATGAGCAGTTCTTC. Its protein is CASSQAGRGYNEQFF.

The chain carries TRBV5-6 and TRBJ2-7; TRBD2 might be the D (5 bases). Germline V gene sequence: CDR1 SGHDT, CDR2 YYEEEE. CDR3 length: 18 amino acids. V dropped 3 bases and J dropped 4 bases, with 26 bases sitting between them. The CDR3 here is CASSSHRTDYRGRYEQYF. Written as DNA, the CDR3 is TGTGCCAGCAGCTCCCACCGGACTGACTACCGAGGCCGTTACGAGCAGTACTTC.

This clone was seen a single time. This rearrangement joins TRBV5-4 to TRBJ2-7; 10 nucleotides match TRBD1. This CDR3 comprises 13 residues. With V trimmed by 10 bases and J by 0 bases, 4 bases remained unmatched. Germline lookup yields CDR1 SGHNT and CDR2 YYREEE (reference sequence). The chain's CDR3 is CAGGTGASYEQYF. In nucleotides, the CDR3 is TGTGCCGGCGGGACAGGGGCCTCCTACGAGCAGTACTTC.

In DNA, the CDR3 is TGCGCCAGCAGCTTGTCAAATCACCTTAGCGGGAGACTGTACGAGCAGTACTTC. It specifies CASSLSNHLSGRLYEQYF. The gene calls are TRBV5-1 and TRBJ2-7; the match to TRBD2 covers 9 bases. V shed 1 base, J shed 4 bases, and the junction held 15 bases outside the gene matches. There are 18 residues in the CDR3. CDR1 SGHRS and CDR2 YFSETQ come from the germline V gene.